Below are 32 T cell receptor beta chains sequenced from a single sample in a study of blood T cell repertoires in COVID-19. TCRdb keeps only in-frame clones here, not all; method: immunoSEQ multiplex PCR. The repertoire holds around 280,000 clones, with about 89% as singletons. Sequenced input: PBMCs or T cells enriched from blood (not recorded which). The source of these receptors is a middle-aged woman who had recovered from COVID-19.

CDR3 bases: TGTGCCAGTAGTTTTTCTCTGACAGGGGGTTTCGCTTTCTTT. It specifies CASSFSLTGGFAFF. This chain uses TRBV19 with TRBJ1-1; 9 bases line up with TRBD1. Unmatched junction bases numbered 12, after V lost 5 bases and J lost 11 bases. The germline V gene has CDR1 LNHDA and CDR2 SQIVND (reference sequence). The CDR3 runs 14 residues. Based on the CDR3 plus reference TRBV19 and TRBJ1-1, the full variable domain is DGGITQSPKYLFRKEGQNVTLSCEQNLNHDAMYWYRQDPGQGLRLIYYSQIVNDFQKGDIAEGYSVSREKKESFPLTVTSAQKNPTAFYLCASSFSLTGGFAFFGQGTRLTVV.

The chain couples TRBV5-1 to TRBJ2-3; TRBD2 matches 7 bases. This CDR3 spans 15 amino acids. With 0 bases clipped from V and 4 bases from J, the junction kept 5 bases outside the gene matches. Germline CDR1 SGHRS, CDR2 YFSETQ. The CDR3 bases are TGCGCCAGCAGCTTGGACCAGGCGGGGGCAGATACGCAGTATTTT. It codes for CASSLDQAGADTQYF. Drawing the rest from reference TRBV5-1 and TRBJ2-3, the complete variable domain is KAGVTQTPRYLIKTRGQQVTLSCSPISGHRSVSWYQQTPGQGLQFLFEYFSETQRNKGNFPGRFSGRQFSNSRSEMNVSTLELGDSALYLCASSLDQAGADTQYFGPGTRLTVL.

The rearrangement links TRBV29-1 to TRBJ2-7; a weak D match, TRBD1 (6 bases). V was trimmed by 4 bases and J by 2 bases, leaving 9 bases between them. CDR3 length: 12 amino acids. Germline CDR1 SQVTM, CDR2 ANQGSEA. The CDR3 is CSVVYRAYEQYF. CDR3 nucleotide sequence: TGCAGCGTTGTATACAGGGCCTACGAGCAGTACTTC.

This clone was picked up a small number of times. The V gene is TRBV7-9, the J gene TRBJ2-2; TRBD2 is a possible D gene (7 bases). The V gene's germline CDR1 is SEHNR and CDR2 FQNEAQ (reference sequence). The V end lost 5 bases, the J end lost 3 bases, and 16 bases lay between the germline ends. The CDR3 consists of 16 residues. The CDR3 DNA follows: TGTGCCAGCAGCCCCCCGGGGGGCCGATACACCGGGGAGCTGTTTTTT. This encodes CASSPPGGRYTGELFF.

The sample holds one count of this clone. Compared with germline, one end of the junction differs, possibly owing to a read error. V usage is TRBV7-9 and J usage is TRBJ1-1; D ambiguous. CDR3 length: 11 amino acids. Germline V gives CDR1 SEHNR, CDR2 FQNEAQ (reference sequence). CDR3 residues: CASSRESDAFF. In nucleotides, the CDR3 is TGTGCCAGCAGCCGGGAGTCTGATGCTTTCTTT.

The table lists this clone with a count of one. The V and J genes are TRBV5-4 and TRBJ2-7; possibly TRBD1 for D (6 bases). Trimming removed 3 bases at V and 0 bases at J, with 10 bases between. The CDR3 has 14 residues. The germline CDR1 and CDR2 sequences are SGHNT and YYREEE (reference sequence). The CDR3 spells CASSSDSGSYEQYF. The DNA for the CDR3 is TGTGCCAGCAGCTCGGACAGTGGCTCCTACGAGCAGTACTTC.

As concerns this clone: The sample carries other DNA sequences with the same CDR3. This chain links TRBV5-8 with TRBJ1-5; 8 positions match TRBD1. J gave up 1 base and V 4 bases, and 7 bases lay outside the gene matches. Germline V lookup: CDR1 SGHTS, CDR2 YDEGEE. The CDR3 contains 16 residues. The CDR3 is CASSRGQGISNQPQHF. The CDR3 coding sequence is TGTGCCAGCAGCAGAGGACAGGGCATAAGCAATCAGCCCCAGCATTTT.

This sequence joins TRBV6-2 or TRBV6-3 and TRBJ1-2; possible D gene TRBD1, 6 bases. From germline, CDR1 is MNHEY and CDR2 SVGEGT. The V end lost 2 bases, the J end lost 7 bases, and 11 bases lay between the germline ends. The CDR3 extends over 13 amino acids. Here the CDR3 DNA reads TGTGCCAGCAGTTACGGACAGACTGCTGGCTACACCTTC. This gives the protein CASSYGQTAGYTF.

This clone showed up just once. V is TRBV5-4 and J is TRBJ2-3; D might be TRBD1 (5 bases). CDR1 SGHNT and CDR2 YYREEE come from the germline V gene (reference sequence). The CDR3 sequence is 16 residues long. Trimming left V 0 bases short and J 1 base short, with 12 bases between. The CDR3: CASSLGLGRGTDTQYF. The CDR3, as DNA: TGTGCCAGCAGCTTGGGCCTGGGGCGCGGCACAGATACGCAGTATTTT.

The genes are TRBV2 and TRBJ1-1; tentatively, D is TRBD1 (5 bases). This CDR3 is built from 15 residues. The germline gives CDR1 SNHLY, CDR2 FYNNEI. The V end was cut by 1 base, the J end by 0 bases, with 9 bases between. The CDR3 loop is CASSEGGNMNTEAFF. The DNA for the CDR3 is TGTGCCAGCAGTGAAGGGGGCAACATGAACACTGAAGCTTTCTTT.

The chain has TRBV27 and TRBJ1-1; 7 positions agree with TRBD1. This CDR3 has 14 residues. J lost 1 base, V lost 7 bases, and 6 bases had no gene match. Per germline, CDR1 MNHEY and CDR2 SMNVEV (reference sequence). The CDR3 bases are TGTGCCAGCACCAACAGGGGAGGGAACACTGAAGCTTTCTTT. This sequence encodes CASTNRGGNTEAFF.

The chain is built from TRBV5-5 and TRBJ1-1; maybe TRBD1 (6 bases). Germline values: CDR1 SGHKS, CDR2 YYEKEE (reference sequence). This CDR3 has 15 residues. V shed 3 bases and J shed 0 bases, with 12 bases lying between them. The CDR3 DNA is TGTGCCAGCAGCTCTTCTACAGGGATGAACACTGAAGCTTTCTTT. This gives the protein CASSSSTGMNTEAFF.

In this sample, this clone turned up a few times. V and J are TRBV2 and TRBJ1-1; D is unclear. This CDR3 contains 13 residues. V was cut by 2 bases and J by 8 bases, with 12 bases left in between. Germline assignment: CDR1 SNHLY and CDR2 FYNNEI. CDR3 residues: CASSENRAPEAFF. CDR3 in DNA: TGTGCCAGCAGTGAAAATCGAGCCCCAGAAGCTTTCTTT.

The chain combines TRBV29-1 with TRBJ2-7; D not certain. The germline V and J ends were trimmed by 6 bases and 0 bases, with 15 bases remaining between them. Germline V CDR1 and CDR2: SQVTM, ANQGSEA. The CDR3 has 14 amino acids. CDR3 nucleotide sequence: TGCAGCGTGAGGATTGATGGAAGCTCCTACGAGCAGTACTTC. Translation gives CSVRIDGSSYEQYF.

CDR3 DNA: TGTGCCAGCATCCCTAACCGAACCTCTATGCGCTACACCTTC. This codes for CASIPNRTSMRYTF. The chain carries TRBV6-5 and TRBJ1-2; no clear D gene. V was pared by 7 bases and J by 9 bases, with 21 bases between. The germline V gene has CDR1 MNHEY and CDR2 SVGAGI. The CDR3 is 14 amino acids.

This clone appeared a single time. The V gene is TRBV5-1, the J gene TRBJ1-6; tentatively, D is TRBD1 (5 bases). The CDR3 runs to 14 residues. Looked up from germline, CDR1 is SGHRS and CDR2 is YFSETQ. Trimming cost V 4 bases and J 7 bases, with 12 bases left between them. CDR3 residues: CASSIRSGNSPLHF. In DNA form, the CDR3 reads TGCGCCAGCAGCATTAGATCAGGGAATTCACCCCTCCACTTT.

The gene calls are TRBV7-3 and TRBJ1-5; tentatively, D is TRBD1 (6 bases). V lost 6 bases to trimming and J lost 7 bases, with 25 bases between them. The CDR3 length is 17 residues. Germline values: CDR1 SGHTA, CDR2 FQGTGA. The CDR3 loop is CASRRGTLGLRDQPQHF. CDR3 nucleotide sequence: TGTGCCAGCAGACGTGGGACACTGGGTCTTCGGGACCAGCCCCAGCATTTT.

The J gene is TRBJ1-1, the V gene TRBV29-1, with 10 bases fitting TRBD1. Germline-derived CDR1 and CDR2 are SQVTM and ANQGSEA. V was clipped by 7 bases and J by 5 bases; unmatched bases: 7. The CDR3 covers 13 residues. This CDR3 is CSAWTGGRTEAFF. The CDR3 DNA sequence: TGCAGCGCCTGGACAGGGGGAAGGACTGAAGCTTTCTTT. Variable domain in full (rest from reference TRBV29-1 and TRBJ1-1): SAVISQKPSRDICQRGTSLTIQCQVDSQVTMMFWYRQQPGQSLTLIATANQGSEATYESGFVIDKFPISRPNLTFSTLTVSNMSPEDSSIYLCSAWTGGRTEAFFGQGTRLTVV.

The chain is built from TRBV11-1 and TRBJ2-3; perhaps TRBD2 as D (5 bases). The germline V gene encodes CDR1 SGHAT and CDR2 FQDESV (reference sequence). V gave up 5 bases and J gave up 14 bases, with 26 bases separating them. The CDR3 runs to 15 residues. CDR3: CASSPERVSASLTYF. Written as DNA, the CDR3 is TGTGCCAGCAGCCCAGAGAGGGTTTCGGCTAGTCTCACGTATTTT.

The chain joins TRBV30 to TRBJ1-2; D not certain. The germline V gene encodes CDR1 GTSNPN and CDR2 SVGIG (reference sequence). The CDR3 extends over 13 amino acids. V was clipped by 0 bases and J by 4 bases, with 9 bases between them. This chain's CDR3 is CAWSVPYGYGYTF. In nucleotides, the CDR3 is TGTGCCTGGAGTGTACCGTACGGCTATGGCTACACCTTC. The complete variable domain, with remaining parts taken from reference TRBV30 and TRBJ1-2, reads SQTIHQWPATLVQPVGSPLSLECTVEGTSNPNLYWYRQAAGRGLQLLFYSVGIGQISSEVPQNLSASRPQDRQFILSSKKLLLSDSGFYLCAWSVPYGYGYTFGSGTRLTVV.

The chain carries TRBV29-1 and TRBJ2-2, with 8 bases identical to TRBD2. In germline, CDR1 is SQVTM, CDR2 ANQGSEA. The CDR3 length is 15 residues. Germline trimming cut 7 bases from V and 4 bases from J; bases unmatched to any gene: 11. CDR3: CSARTAGGSTGELFF. The CDR3, as DNA: TGCAGCGCAAGAACGGCGGGGGGCAGCACCGGGGAGCTGTTTTTT.

This clone occurred once. The J gene is TRBJ1-2, the V gene TRBV7-2; D call uncertain. The germline gives CDR1 SGHTA, CDR2 FQGNSA. The CDR3 covers 14 residues. V was pared by 8 bases and J by 1 base, with 14 bases between. CDR3 protein: CASSYTTSNYGYTF. For the CDR3, the DNA is TGTGCCAGCTCATACACGACAAGTAACTATGGCTACACCTTC.

The rearrangement uses TRBV4-3 and TRBJ2-5; TRBD2 matches at 11 bases. Unmatched junction bases numbered 8, after V lost 0 bases and J lost 2 bases. The CDR3 loop spans 18 amino acids. Germline-derived CDR1 and CDR2 are LGHNA and YSLEER. CDR3 nucleotide sequence: TGCGCCAGCAGCCAAGAGGGAAGGGGACTAGCGGAACAAGAGACCCAGTACTTC. It translates to CASSQEGRGLAEQETQYF.

V usage is TRBV7-2 and J usage is TRBJ2-1, with D tentatively TRBD1 (6 bases). Germline V lookup: CDR1 SGHTA, CDR2 FQGNSA. The V gene lost 5 bases and the J gene lost 4 bases, with 15 bases spanning the gap. This CDR3 region has 15 residues. In DNA form, the CDR3 reads TGTGCCAGCAGCCCGGACAGCACCTATTACAATGAGCAGTTCTTC. Protein sequence: CASSPDSTYYNEQFF.

The chain couples TRBV7-2 to TRBJ1-5; D remains ambiguous. The ends were cut back, 1 base at V and 8 bases at J, with 18 bases in the middle. Germline lookup yields CDR1 SGHTA and CDR2 FQGNSA. This CDR3 comprises 16 residues. This CDR3 is CASSLVWASAGEPQHF. CDR3 in DNA: TGTGCCAGCAGCTTAGTATGGGCCAGCGCCGGGGAGCCCCAGCATTTT.

This chain uses TRBV5-8 with TRBJ1-2; 9 bases match TRBD1. Trimming at V came to 6 bases and at J to 4 bases, leaving 7 bases not matched to a gene. The CDR3 is 14 residues long. From germline, CDR1 is SGHTS and CDR2 YDEGEE. The CDR3 is CASTRGTGTYGYTF. DNA for the CDR3: TGTGCCAGCACCAGGGGGACAGGGACCTATGGCTACACCTTC.

Only one count was recorded for this clone. The chain is built from TRBV11-3 and TRBJ1-1, with D maybe TRBD1 (5 bases). Trimming removed 3 bases from V and 0 bases from J, with 8 bases in between. CDR3 length equals 14 residues. Germline V gene data show CDR1 as SGHNT and CDR2 as YENEEA. CDR3 coding DNA: TGTGCCAGCAGCTTCGGGGGACTGAACACTGAAGCTTTCTTT. Its translation: CASSFGGLNTEAFF.

The chain links TRBV5-6 to TRBJ2-3; 7 bases line up with TRBD2. V lost 3 bases and J lost 0; bases outside the gene matches: 7. The CDR3 has 16 residues. Germline-derived CDR1 and CDR2 are SGHDT and YYEEEE. The CDR3 loop is CASSSIAGLSTDTQYF. The CDR3 coding sequence is TGTGCCAGCAGCTCAATAGCGGGTCTTAGCACAGATACGCAGTATTTT.

J is TRBJ1-3 and V is TRBV18; D is unclear. The CDR3 runs to 17 residues. Germline lookup yields CDR1 KGHSH and CDR2 LQKENI. Trimming removed 3 bases at V and 0 bases at J, with 15 bases between. This CDR3 is CASSPLSQAGSGNTIYF. CDR3 in DNA: TGTGCCAGCTCACCGTTATCGCAAGCCGGCTCTGGAAACACCATATATTTT. The full variable domain, its missing parts supplied by reference TRBV18 and TRBJ1-3, is NAGVMQNPRHLVRRRGQEARLRCSPMKGHSHVYWYRQLPEEGLKFMVYLQKENIIDESGMPKERFSAEFPKEGPSILRIQQVVRGDSAAYFCASSPLSQAGSGNTIYFGEGSWLTVV.

This rearrangement joins TRBV10-3 to TRBJ2-5; D uncertain. Germline V gives CDR1 ENHRY, CDR2 SYGVKD. This CDR3 has 14 amino acids. Trimming cost V 0 bases and J 7 bases, with 12 bases left between them. The CDR3 nucleotides are TGTGCCATCAGTGAGTCGTCCCTTCGAGGGACCCAGTACTTC. This sequence encodes CAISESSLRGTQYF.

The chain combines TRBV6-5 with TRBJ2-7; perhaps TRBD2 as D (5 bases). V lost 0 bases and J lost 4, with 13 bases in between. CDR1 is MNHEY, CDR2 SVGAGI, per germline. The CDR3 has 15 residues. The DNA of the CDR3 is TGTGCCAGCAGTTACTCGAATTCCGAGCGGTACGAGCAGTACTTC. Residues: CASSYSNSERYEQYF.

V is TRBV5-1 and J is TRBJ1-2; D call uncertain. The CDR3 contains 13 residues. Germline CDR1 is SGHRS and CDR2 is YFSETQ. Deletions cut 0 bases from V and 7 bases from J, with 10 bases between. CDR3: CASSLGSQRGYTF. In DNA form, the CDR3 reads TGCGCCAGCAGCTTGGGCAGTCAGCGTGGCTACACCTTC.